This T cell receptor beta chain emerged from a study of cytomegalovirus exposure and HLA in healthy donors. The germline V gene has CDR1 SGHAT and CDR2 FQNNGV. With 5 bases clipped from V and 0 bases from J, the junction kept 9 bases outside the gene matches. This CDR3 region has 16 residues. Each donor's status was that of a healthy bone marrow donor. Of note for this clone: Its target is not known.

Primers: 60 Vbeta forward and 13 Jbeta reverse. Sequencing used immunoSEQ multiplex PCR; TCRdb keeps in-frame clones, though not all of them. Of some 180,000 clones detected, over 70% appear once; the ten largest clones hold approximately 1.3%. General observations from the study: HLA alleles showed associations with approximately 15,000 TCR beta sequences in a later analysis, at a 0.05 false discovery rate.

J is TRBJ2-5 and V is TRBV11-2, with 7 nucleotides matching TRBD1. Sequencing was done on a sample of PBMCs. This sequence originates from a man aged 18 to 35 in good health and CMV-seronegative. The CDR3 DNA follows: TGTGCCAGCAGCCAATCGGACAGGTATTACCAAGAGACCCAGTACTTC. Translating it yields CASSQSDRYYQETQYF.